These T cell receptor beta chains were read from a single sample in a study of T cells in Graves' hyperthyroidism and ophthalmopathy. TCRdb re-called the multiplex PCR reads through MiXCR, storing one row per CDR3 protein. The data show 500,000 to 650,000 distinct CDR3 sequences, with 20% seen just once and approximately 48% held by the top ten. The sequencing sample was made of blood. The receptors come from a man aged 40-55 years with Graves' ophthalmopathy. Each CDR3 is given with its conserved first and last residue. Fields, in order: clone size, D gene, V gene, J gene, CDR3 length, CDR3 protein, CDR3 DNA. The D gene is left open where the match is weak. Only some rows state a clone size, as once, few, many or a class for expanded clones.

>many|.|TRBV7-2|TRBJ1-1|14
CASSLAARNTEAFF
TGTGCCAGCAGCTTAGCCGCCAGGAACACTGAAGCTTTCTTT
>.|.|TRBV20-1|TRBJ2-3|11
CSAVEADTQYF
TGCAGTGCTGTCGAGGCAGATACGCAGTATTTT
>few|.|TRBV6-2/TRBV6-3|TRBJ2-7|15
CATGGSRDFYDEQYF
TGTGCCACAGGGGGATCTAGGGACTTTTATGACGAGCAGTACTTC
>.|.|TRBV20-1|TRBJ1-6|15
CSATQGGGYNSPLHF
TGCAGTGCTACCCAAGGGGGAGGCTATAATTCACCCCTCCACTTT
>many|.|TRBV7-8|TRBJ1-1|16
CASSSRGGIAGTEAFF
TGTGCCAGCAGCTCCCGAGGGGGGATCGCGGGCACTGAAGCTTTCTTT
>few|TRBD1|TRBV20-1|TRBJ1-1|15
CSAREPDRGNTEAFF
TGCAGTGCTAGAGAGCCTGACAGGGGGAACACTGAAGCTTTCTTT
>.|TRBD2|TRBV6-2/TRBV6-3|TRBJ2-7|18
CASSYSVLERGAPGEQYF
TGTGCCAGCAGTTACTCGGTGCTCGAGCGGGGGGCCCCGGGCGAGCAGTACTTC
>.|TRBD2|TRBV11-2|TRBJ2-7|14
CASSIRTSYYEQYF
TGTGCCAGCAGCATCCGGACTAGCTACTACGAGCAGTACTTC
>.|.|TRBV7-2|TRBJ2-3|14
CASSSPGGADTQYF
TGTGCCAGCAGCTCTCCCGGAGGGGCAGATACGCAGTATTTT
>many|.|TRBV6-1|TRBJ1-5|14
CASSEGGNDQPQHF
TGTGCCAGCAGTGAAGGAGGAAACGATCAGCCCCAGCATTTT
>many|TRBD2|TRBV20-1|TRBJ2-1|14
CSAHLAGNYNEQFF
TGCAGTGCCCATCTAGCGGGGAACTACAATGAGCAGTTCTTC
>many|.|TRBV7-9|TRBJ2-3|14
CASSLAHGTDTQYF
TGTGCCAGCAGCTTAGCGCACGGCACAGATACGCAGTATTTT
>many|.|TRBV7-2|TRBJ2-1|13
CASSPRVRGEQFF
TGTGCCAGCAGCCCCAGGGTTAGGGGTGAGCAGTTCTTC
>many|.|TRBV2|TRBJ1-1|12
CASSVRDTEAFF
TGTGCCAGCAGTGTGAGGGACACTGAAGCTTTCTTT
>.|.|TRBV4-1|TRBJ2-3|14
CASSQDQPTDTQYF
TGCGCCAGCAGCCAAGATCAACCCACAGATACGCAGTATTTT
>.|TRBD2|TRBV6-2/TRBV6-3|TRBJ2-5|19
CASSRRRGGRAREQETQYF
TGTGCCAGCAGCCGACGGCGGGGGGGCCGGGCGAGGGAGCAAGAGACCCAGTACTTC
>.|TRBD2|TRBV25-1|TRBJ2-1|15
CASSATSGSSYEQFF
TGTGCCAGCAGTGCCACTAGCGGGAGTAGTTATGAGCAGTTCTTC
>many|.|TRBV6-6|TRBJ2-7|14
CASSYYGQSYEQYF
TGTGCCAGCAGTTACTACGGACAGTCCTACGAGCAGTACTTC
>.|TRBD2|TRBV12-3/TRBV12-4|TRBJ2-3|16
CASRTETSGRGDTQYF
TGTGCCAGCAGGACGGAGACTAGCGGGAGGGGTGATACGCAGTATTTT
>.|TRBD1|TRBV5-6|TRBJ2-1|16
CASSIGQGAPYDEQFF
TGTGCCAGCAGCATAGGACAGGGGGCCCCCTACGATGAGCAGTTCTTC
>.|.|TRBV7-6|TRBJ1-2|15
CASSLDGGAFSGYTF
TGTGCCAGCAGCTTAGACGGGGGCGCTTTTTCTGGCTACACCTTC
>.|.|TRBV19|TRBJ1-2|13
CASTPGLSYGYTF
TGTGCCAGTACGCCGGGACTGAGCTATGGCTACACCTTC
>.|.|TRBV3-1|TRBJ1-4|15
CASSQEVKGDEKLFF
TGTGCCAGCAGCCAAGAAGTAAAAGGTGATGAAAAACTGTTTTTT
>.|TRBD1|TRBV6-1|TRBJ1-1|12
CASSSPTGGAFF
TGTGCCAGCAGTAGCCCGACAGGGGGGGCTTTCTTT
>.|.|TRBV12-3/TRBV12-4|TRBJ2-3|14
CASSPPVAQDTQYF
TGTGCCAGCAGTCCACCAGTCGCCCAAGATACGCAGTATTTT